One sample yielded the 25 T cell receptor beta chains listed below, sequenced in a study of shared clonotypes between healthy human individuals. Clones were sequenced by immunoSEQ multiplex PCR, and TCRdb holds only the in-frame ones, with some missing. This table has roughly 480,000 clones, less than 80% appearing once. The source material was PBMCs. These receptors all stem from a middle-aged woman in good health. Some clones in this sample may be carry-over from other donors' samples.

V usage is TRBV7-2 and J usage is TRBJ1-1; 7 nucleotides line up with TRBD1. CDR1 and CDR2 (germline): SGHTA, FQGNSA. With V trimmed by 5 bases and J by 4 bases, 4 bases remained unmatched. The CDR3 length is 13 residues. CDR3 region: CASSPQGGTEAFF. For the CDR3, the DNA is TGTGCCAGCAGCCCTCAGGGGGGCACTGAAGCTTTCTTT.

Comment on this clone: The sample has other DNA sequences that encode this CDR3 too. The V gene is TRBV28, the J gene TRBJ2-7; D unresolved. The V gene lost 5 bases and the J gene lost 3 bases, with 5 bases spanning the gap. The CDR3 runs 11 residues. Germline V gene sequence: CDR1 MDHEN, CDR2 SYDVKM. The CDR3 is CASSANYEQYF. In DNA, the CDR3 is TGTGCCAGCAGTGCCAACTACGAGCAGTACTTC.

V is TRBV7-3 and J is TRBJ2-5; possibly TRBD2 for D (6 bases). V lost 1 base to trimming and J lost 7 bases, with 7 bases between them. Germline-derived CDR1 and CDR2 are SGHTA and FQGTGA. The CDR3 extends over 12 amino acids. In DNA form, the CDR3 reads TGTGCCAGCAGCTTAAACGGGGGGACCCAGTACTTC. Translating it yields CASSLNGGTQYF.

This clone appeared a single time. This rearrangement joins TRBV7-2 to TRBJ2-7; the D gene is possibly TRBD2 (6 bases). The CDR3 extends over 13 amino acids. Germline assignment: CDR1 SGHTA and CDR2 FQGNSA. The V end was cut by 5 bases, the J end by 6 bases, with 14 bases between. CDR3 sequence (DNA): TGTGCCAGCAGCCGGGACTGGGCCTCCGAGCAGTACTTC. Its protein is CASSRDWASEQYF.

The genes are TRBV30 and TRBJ2-7; D unclear. The germline CDR1 and CDR2 sequences are GTSNPN and SVGIG (reference sequence). This CDR3 is 10 amino acids long. Trimming removed 1 base from V and 5 bases from J, with 3 bases in between. In nucleotides, the CDR3 is TGTGCCTGGAGTGGGCACGAGCAGTACTTC. Translation: CAWSGHEQYF.

The chain couples TRBV6-4 to TRBJ2-3; 10 bases align to TRBD1. After removal of 3 bases from V and 11 bases from J, the junction contained 5 bases not matched to a gene. The V gene's germline CDR1 is MRHNA and CDR2 SNTAGT. There are 13 residues in the CDR3. The CDR3 is CASSEGDRGRQYF. DNA for the CDR3: TGTGCCAGCAGTGAAGGGGACAGGGGTCGGCAGTATTTT.

This chain uses TRBV29-1 with TRBJ2-2, with TRBD2 identical over 15 bases. The CDR3 loop spans 16 amino acids. V shed 7 bases and J 6 bases; nucleotides not matched to a gene: 9. In germline, CDR1 is SQVTM, CDR2 ANQGSEA. This chain's CDR3 is CSATRTSGRAPGELFF. The CDR3 nucleotides are TGCAGCGCAACTAGGACTAGCGGGAGGGCCCCCGGGGAGCTGTTTTTT.

This clone was recorded once. The rearrangement links TRBV7-3 to TRBJ2-1; D unclear. The CDR3 consists of 13 residues. V lost 1 base and J 1 base, leaving 2 bases between the germline ends. Germline V lookup: CDR1 SGHTA, CDR2 FQGTGA. The CDR3 nucleotides read TGTGCCAGCAGCTTAAGTTCCTACAATGAGCAGTTCTTC. This sequence encodes CASSLSSYNEQFF.

In nucleotides, the CDR3 is TGTGCCAGCAGCCCCCCGGTCTACTCTGGGGCCAACGTCCTGACTTTC. This sequence encodes CASSPPVYSGANVLTF. The chain is built from TRBV7-8 and TRBJ2-6; D unresolved. Germline values: CDR1 SGHVS, CDR2 FQNEAQ. The CDR3 spans 16 residues. V lost 5 bases and J lost 0, with 11 bases in between.

The CDR3 is CASPPGLPRDRSTGELFF. In DNA, the CDR3 is TGTGCCAGCCCTCCCGGCCTTCCCCGCGACAGGTCCACCGGGGAGCTGTTTTTT. The V gene is TRBV28, the J gene TRBJ2-2, with TRBD1 as a possible D gene (6 bases). Germline values: CDR1 MDHEN, CDR2 SYDVKM. The CDR3 length is 18 residues. The V gene lost 8 bases and the J gene lost 4 bases, with 26 bases spanning the gap.

The chain employs TRBV7-2 and TRBJ1-3; TRBD1 is a possible D gene (6 bases). The CDR3 consists of 16 residues. The germline V and J ends were trimmed by 4 bases and 0 bases, with 13 bases remaining between them. Per germline, CDR1 SGHTA and CDR2 FQGNSA. In DNA, the CDR3 is TGTGCCAGCAGCTCCAGGGGAACTTTCTCTGGAAACACCATATATTTT. Residues: CASSSRGTFSGNTIYF.

This clone appeared a few times. The chain couples TRBV30 to TRBJ2-2; D ambiguous. V lost 3 bases and J lost 2, with 7 bases in between. Germline CDR1 is GTSNPN and CDR2 is SVGIG (reference sequence). The CDR3 extends over 13 amino acids. Here the CDR3 reads CAWRKANTGELFF. The CDR3 region has the DNA TGTGCCTGGAGAAAAGCTAACACCGGGGAGCTGTTTTTT.

The chain links TRBV7-9 to TRBJ2-7, with D perhaps given as TRBD1 or TRBD2 (5 bases each). Germline loops: CDR1 SEHNR, CDR2 FQNEAQ (reference sequence). The length of the CDR3 is 16 residues. Deletions cut 1 base from V and 4 bases from J, with 17 bases between. In DNA form, the CDR3 reads TGTGCCAGCAGCTTAGTAGGGACGCCGGAAGGGTACGAGCAGTACTTC. Its translation is CASSLVGTPEGYEQYF.

The rearrangement joins TRBV20-1 to TRBJ2-7; unclear D gene. CDR1 is DFQATT, CDR2 SNEGSKA, per germline (reference sequence). The CDR3 is 11 residues long. V shed 6 bases and J shed 7 bases, with 13 bases lying between them. CDR3 residues: CSANSPREQYF. In DNA form, the CDR3 reads TGCAGTGCCAACTCACCGCGGGAGCAGTACTTC.

The chain joins TRBV5-4 to TRBJ2-7, with 8 positions matching TRBD2. V lost 1 base and J lost 4; bases outside the gene matches: 10. CDR1 and CDR2 (germline): SGHNT, YYREEE (reference sequence). The CDR3 runs to 16 residues. CDR3 DNA: TGTGCCAGCAGCTTGCCTCCGAGCGGGAGTTGGTACGAGCAGTACTTC. Translated: CASSLPPSGSWYEQYF.

The genes are TRBV29-1 and TRBJ2-3; D is possibly TRBD2 (6 bases). With 7 bases removed from V and 6 bases from J, the gap between germline ends came to 20 bases. Germline CDR1 SQVTM, CDR2 ANQGSEA. This CDR3 region has 14 residues. CDR3 region: CSGGRFREDDTQYF. The CDR3 DNA sequence: TGCAGCGGCGGGCGTTTCAGGGAGGATGATACGCAGTATTTT.

There are a few counts of this clone. The chain has TRBV4-2 and TRBJ2-7; weak D call: TRBD1 (5 bases). Germline CDR1 LGHNA, CDR2 YNFKEQ. Deletions cut 7 bases from V and 5 bases from J, with 15 bases between. The CDR3 covers 13 residues. The CDR3 sequence is CASTPRQGDEQYF. The CDR3 nucleotides are TGTGCCAGCACCCCCCGGCAGGGCGACGAGCAGTACTTC.

This clone was seen just once. This chain links TRBV18 with TRBJ2-7; 7 bases line up with TRBD1. V lost 3 bases to trimming and J lost 4 bases; unmatched junction nucleotides: 6. This CDR3 is 14 amino acids long. Per the germline V gene, CDR1 is KGHSH and CDR2 is LQKENI. The CDR3, as DNA: TGTGCCAGCTCACCCGACAGGGTGTCGTACGAGCAGTACTTC. This gives the protein CASSPDRVSYEQYF.

This clone has more than one count but fewer than ten. The chain is built from TRBV5-1 and TRBJ2-2, with TRBD2 matching 8 bases. This CDR3 has 18 amino acids. CDR1 and CDR2 (germline): SGHRS, YFSETQ. With 0 bases clipped from V and 2 bases from J, the junction kept 9 bases outside the gene matches. CDR3 sequence reads: CASSLVGIAGLNTGELFF. The CDR3 DNA reads TGCGCCAGCAGCTTGGTCGGAATAGCGGGACTAAACACCGGGGAGCTGTTTTTT.

This rearrangement joins TRBV18 to TRBJ2-1; the match to TRBD2 covers 15 bases. V gave up 5 bases and J gave up 1 base; unmatched junction bases: 6. The germline gives CDR1 KGHSH, CDR2 LQKENI. The CDR3 loop spans 18 amino acids. The CDR3 nucleotides read TGTGCCAGCTCAGAGTGGACTAGCGGGAGGGGGTCCTACAATGAGCAGTTCTTC. It is translated as CASSEWTSGRGSYNEQFF.

V gene TRBV7-9 combines with J gene TRBJ2-1, with 8 bases aligning to TRBD1. Germline CDR1 is SEHNR and CDR2 is FQNEAQ (reference sequence). The V gene end was trimmed by 5 bases and the J gene end by 6 bases; junction bases not matched to a gene: 9. The CDR3 runs to 15 residues. The CDR3 protein is CASSLRTGPGNEQFF. The CDR3 bases are TGTGCCAGCAGCCTAAGGACAGGGCCCGGCAATGAGCAGTTCTTC.

This chain connects TRBV30 to TRBJ2-7, with unresolved D. The CDR3 spans 12 residues. Trimming shortened V by 2 bases and J by 6 bases, and 11 bases separated the two germline ends. Germline CDR1 GTSNPN, CDR2 SVGIG (reference sequence). The CDR3 DNA sequence: TGTGCCTGGAGTACCACACGGGTCGAGCAGTACTTC. Encoded protein: CAWSTTRVEQYF.

This sequence joins TRBV18 and TRBJ2-3; TRBD2 agrees at 10 bases. With 3 bases clipped from V and 6 bases from J, the junction kept 3 bases outside the gene matches. Germline V lookup: CDR1 KGHSH, CDR2 LQKENI. This CDR3 spans 14 amino acids. The CDR3 spells CASSPGTSADTQYF. CDR3 sequence (DNA): TGTGCCAGCTCACCCGGGACTAGCGCCGATACGCAGTATTTT.

The chain links TRBV30 to TRBJ2-3; no reliable D call. In germline, CDR1 is GTSNPN, CDR2 SVGIG (reference sequence). The length of the CDR3 is 12 residues. Between the trimmed V and J ends, which lost 3 bases and 2 bases, there was a span of 6 bases. The CDR3 loop is CAWRATTDTQYF. CDR3 coding DNA: TGTGCCTGGAGAGCCACCACAGATACGCAGTATTTT.

Points on this clone: Other DNA sequences in the sample encode the same CDR3. This chain links TRBV9 with TRBJ2-3; D ambiguous. Deletions cut 0 bases from V and 4 bases from J, with 3 bases between. The CDR3 length is 12 residues. CDR1 and CDR2 (germline): SGDLS, YYNGEE. DNA for the CDR3: TGTGCCAGCAGCGTAGTCGCAGATACGCAGTATTTT. Amino acids: CASSVVADTQYF.